A few counts support the clone carrying this T cell receptor beta chain. Its antigen is undetermined. Sequencing used immunoSEQ multiplex PCR; TCRdb keeps in-frame clones, though not all of them. In the table there are about 58,000 clones, roughly 83% of which are singletons. This entry comes from a study of OX40 agonist ivuxolimab in advanced cancers. Study outcomes and limitations: At 0.1 to 3.0 mg/kg and by week 6, clonal expansion occurred in CD4+ and CD8+ blood T cells.

The sample here was CD4+ or CD8+ T cells sorted from blood, taken in a trial of the OX40 agonist ivuxolimab. The source of this sequence is an adult with an advanced solid tumor such as melanoma, head and neck, liver or kidney cancer.

The CDR3 nucleotides are TGTGCCAGCAGCATCAACCGGGACAGGGTGGCTGAAGCTTTCTTT. It encodes CASSINRDRVAEAFF. This rearrangement joins TRBV7-3 to TRBJ1-1, with 9 bases fitting TRBD1. CDR1 and CDR2 (germline): SGHTA, FQGTGA. V lost 5 bases and J lost 6; bases outside the gene matches: 10. The CDR3 has 15 amino acids.